Included here is one T cell receptor (beta chain) sequence, with context. The sample comes from a study of blood T cell repertoires in COVID-19. Clones were read by immunoSEQ multiplex PCR, and TCRdb kept only the in-frame ones, dropping some. Seen here are about 400,000 clones, around 87% observed once, and the top ten hold roughly 2%. The V end lost 3 bases, the J end lost 4 bases, and 19 bases lay between the germline ends. Germline assignment: CDR1 MNHNS and CDR2 SASEGT. CDR3 length: 17 residues. Sequenced sample: PBMCs or T cells enriched from blood (not recorded which). The TCR was taken from a man aged 35-49 years in a cohort exposed to, infected with or recovered from COVID-19 (not recorded which). The chain couples TRBV6-1 to TRBJ2-1; tentatively, D is TRBD1 (6 bases). This CDR3 is CASSERRQVTAYNEQFF. DNA for the CDR3: TGTGCCAGCAGTGAGCGCCGACAGGTAACGGCTTACAATGAGCAGTTCTTC.